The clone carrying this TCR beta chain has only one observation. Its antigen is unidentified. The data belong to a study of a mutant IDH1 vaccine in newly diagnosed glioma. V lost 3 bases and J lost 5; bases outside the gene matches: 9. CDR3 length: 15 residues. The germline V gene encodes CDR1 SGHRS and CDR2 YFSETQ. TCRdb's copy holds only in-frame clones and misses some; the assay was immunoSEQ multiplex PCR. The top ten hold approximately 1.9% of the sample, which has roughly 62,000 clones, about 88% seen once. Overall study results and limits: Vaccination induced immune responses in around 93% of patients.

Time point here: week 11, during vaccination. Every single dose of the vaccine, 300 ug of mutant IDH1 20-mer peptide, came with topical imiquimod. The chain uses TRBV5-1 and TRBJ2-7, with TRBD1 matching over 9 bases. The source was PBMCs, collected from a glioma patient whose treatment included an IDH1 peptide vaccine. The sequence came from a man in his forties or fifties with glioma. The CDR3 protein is CASSSTGTGYDEQYV. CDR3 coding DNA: TGCGCCAGCAGCTCAACCGGGACAGGGTACGACGAGCAGTACGTC.